The 9 T cell receptor beta chains in this list originate from one sample, sequenced in a study of blood T cells in healthy people across ages. Combining a sample-barcoded 5' primer with a J-beta primer mix, a second PCR ran for 7 to 11 cycles. TCRdb passed the 5' RACE reads through MiXCR, listing each CDR3 protein once. In the table there are 1.8 million or so distinct CDR3 sequences, 30% to 40% of which are singletons. The specimen was blood. These TCRs come from a human donor in good health.

This chain joins TRBV28 and TRBJ1-2, with 7 nucleotides matching TRBD1. The CDR3 totals 11 residues. V was pared by 7 bases and J by 8 bases, with 4 bases of the junction left unmatched. CDR1 and CDR2 (germline): MDHEN, SYDVKM. The CDR3 protein is CASNRGRGYTF. The CDR3, as DNA: TGTGCCAGCAATAGGGGGCGAGGCTACACCTTC.

In its sample, this clonotype was seen a few times. The chain uses TRBV20-1 and TRBJ2-5; D is unclear. Per germline, CDR1 DFQATT and CDR2 SNEGSKA (reference sequence). The length of the CDR3 is 14 residues. The germline V and J ends were trimmed by 3 bases and 2 bases, with 13 bases remaining between them. In nucleotides, the CDR3 is TGCAGTGCTAGTGCTGGCTTCCTACAAGAGACCCAGTACTTC. Its translation: CSASAGFLQETQYF.

The rearrangement links TRBV6-1 to TRBJ2-7; 8 bases fit TRBD1. CDR3 length: 14 residues. Germline loops: CDR1 MNHNS, CDR2 SASEGT. Trimming cost V 4 bases and J 3 bases; bases outside gene matches: 5. This CDR3 is CASSGFDRGYEQYF. Written as DNA, the CDR3 is TGTGCCAGCAGTGGATTTGACAGGGGCTACGAGCAGTACTTC.

The chain couples TRBV2 to TRBJ1-2; possible D gene TRBD1, 5 bases. Germline assignment: CDR1 SNHLY and CDR2 FYNNEI. Trimming removed 1 base from V and 8 bases from J, with 11 bases in between. The length of the CDR3 is 13 residues. In DNA, the CDR3 is TGTGCCAGCAGTGAAGAAGGGTGGGGCGGCTACACCTTC. Its translation: CASSEEGWGGYTF.

This chain links TRBV7-2 with TRBJ2-1, with no clear D. Germline V gives CDR1 SGHTA, CDR2 FQGNSA. This CDR3 has 14 residues. V was clipped by 5 bases and J by 5 bases, with 13 bases between them. The CDR3 is CASSPQTRNNEQFF. The CDR3 DNA sequence: TGTGCCAGCAGCCCTCAGACCCGGAACAATGAGCAGTTCTTC. Full variable domain (missing parts from reference TRBV7-2 and TRBJ2-1): GAGVSQSPSNKVTEKGKDVELRCDPISGHTALYWYRQSLGQGLEFLIYFQGNSAPDKSGLPSDRFSAERTGGSVSTLTIQRTQQEDSAVYLCASSPQTRNNEQFFGPGTRLTVL.

V gene TRBV10-3 combines with J gene TRBJ2-2; no reliable D call. V lost 0 bases and J 5 bases, leaving 4 bases between the germline ends. CDR1 is ENHRY and CDR2 is SYGVKD in the germline V gene. The CDR3 length is 13 residues. The CDR3 nucleotides read TGTGCCATCAGTGAGTCAGGGACCGGGGAGCTGTTTTTT. Translation: CAISESGTGELFF.

The gene calls are TRBV7-2 and TRBJ1-1; D unclear. The CDR3 covers 14 residues. The germline gives CDR1 SGHTA, CDR2 FQGNSA. Trimming removed 4 bases at V and 5 bases at J, with 14 bases between. The CDR3 loop reads CASSSTPITTEAFF. CDR3 nucleotides: TGTGCCAGCAGCTCAACCCCGATTACGACTGAAGCTTTCTTT.

The chain is built from TRBV27 and TRBJ2-1, with D possibly being TRBD1 (5 bases). The CDR3 is made up of 14 amino acids. The germline gives CDR1 MNHEY, CDR2 SMNVEV (reference sequence). V lost 2 bases to trimming and J lost 6 bases, with 11 bases between them. CDR3 nucleotides: TGTGCCAGCAGTTTACAGGGTAGTATCAATGAGCAGTTCTTC. Residues: CASSLQGSINEQFF.

This clonotype was recorded a few times. Here the CDR3 reads CASSAGVGTETQYF. The CDR3 DNA reads as TGTGCCAGCAGCGCCGGGGTGGGGACGGAGACCCAGTACTTC. This sequence joins TRBV7-2 and TRBJ2-5, with D perhaps TRBD1 or TRBD2 (5 bases each). Germline V gene sequence: CDR1 SGHTA, CDR2 FQGNSA. V was clipped by 5 bases and J by 5 bases, with 15 bases between them. There are 14 residues in the CDR3. Full variable domain (missing parts from reference TRBV7-2 and TRBJ2-5): GAGVSQSPSNKVTEKGKDVELRCDPISGHTALYWYRQSLGQGLEFLIYFQGNSAPDKSGLPSDRFSAERTGGSVSTLTIQRTQQEDSAVYLCASSAGVGTETQYFGPGTRLLVL.